The source of this TCR beta chain is a study of control samples from healthy donors and cancer patients. Libraries were prepared by immunoSEQ multiplex PCR; TCRdb keeps only in-frame clonotypes and omits some of them. The repertoire holds about 95,000 clones, with 90% to 95% as singletons. The V end lost 7 bases, the J end lost 5 bases, and 12 bases lay between the germline ends. The CDR3 totals 14 residues. In germline, CDR1 is ENHRY, CDR2 SYGVKD. V and J are TRBV10-3 and TRBJ1-6, with a possible D match to TRBD1 (5 bases). The sequencing input was blood. This sequence originates from a woman between 25 and 40 years old in good health. The CDR3 spells CAITPGTNNSPLHF. DNA for the CDR3: TGTGCCATCACCCCGGGGACCAATAATTCACCCCTCCACTTT.